A single sample gave rise to the 27 T cell receptor beta chains below, sequenced in a study of T cells in localized non-small cell lung cancer. Sequencing used immunoSEQ multiplex PCR; TCRdb keeps in-frame clones, though not all of them. The repertoire holds about 33,000 clones, with roughly 90% as singletons. Sequenced material: peripheral blood, taken before any cancer treatment. Source of these receptors: a man aged 35 to 70 with stage I lung adenocarcinoma.

The table lists this clone with a count of one. In DNA, the CDR3 is TGCAGCGTTGACGGACAGGGTGGGACCTACGAGCAGTACTTC. Translating gives CSVDGQGGTYEQYF. The chain joins TRBV29-1 to TRBJ2-7, with 8 bases matching TRBD1. The CDR3 totals 14 residues. V gave up 3 bases and J gave up 2 bases; unmatched junction bases: 6. Germline V gene lookup returns CDR1 SQVTM and CDR2 ANQGSEA.

The CDR3 DNA follows: TGTGCCAGCAGCTTGGGGACGACAGCTAACTATGGCTACACCTTC. Its protein product is CASSLGTTANYGYTF. The J gene is TRBJ1-2, the V gene TRBV7-2; D might be TRBD1 (5 bases). Germline CDR1 reads SGHTA; CDR2 reads FQGNSA. CDR3 length equals 15 residues. Trimming stripped 3 bases from V and 0 bases from J, with 11 bases between.

V usage is TRBV6-5 and J usage is TRBJ1-1; D remains unclear. Germline CDR1 is MNHEY and CDR2 is SVGAGI. The germline V and J ends were trimmed by 0 bases and 5 bases, with 10 bases remaining between them. CDR3 length: 14 amino acids. CDR3 bases: TGTGCCAGCAGTTACTCGTTGGTAAAAACTGAAGCTTTCTTT. The encoded protein is CASSYSLVKTEAFF.

This clone has just a few counts. This sequence joins TRBV19 and TRBJ1-3; possible D gene TRBD1, 6 bases. The V gene's germline CDR1 is LNHDA and CDR2 SQIVND (reference sequence). The CDR3 covers 14 residues. V lost 6 bases to trimming and J lost 2 bases, with 11 bases between them. Written as DNA, the CDR3 is TGTGCCAGTAGAAACAGGGTGGCTGGAAACACCATATATTTT. Protein sequence: CASRNRVAGNTIYF.

This clone was detected once. J is TRBJ1-4 and V is TRBV4-2; 7 nucleotides agree with TRBD1. The germline V gene has CDR1 LGHNA and CDR2 YNFKEQ. CDR3 size: 17 residues. V shed 1 base, J shed 0 bases, and the junction held 5 bases outside the gene matches. This CDR3 is CASSQGDRDATNEKLFF. The CDR3 DNA reads as TGTGCCAGCAGCCAAGGGGACAGAGATGCAACTAATGAAAAACTGTTTTTT.

This clone is a singleton in its sample. The J gene is TRBJ2-7, the V gene TRBV19; 7 nucleotides match TRBD2. From germline, CDR1 is LNHDA and CDR2 SQIVND (reference sequence). The V gene end was trimmed by 5 bases and the J gene end by 10 bases; junction bases not matched to a gene: 11. CDR3 length equals 13 residues. This chain's CDR3 is CASSPKRDTPQYF. The CDR3 nucleotides are TGTGCCAGTAGTCCGAAGCGGGATACCCCACAGTACTTC.

The genes are TRBV6-1 and TRBJ2-7; D is unresolved. The CDR3 extends over 13 amino acids. Trimming removed 7 bases at V and 0 bases at J, with 10 bases between. CDR1 and CDR2 (germline): MNHNS, SASEGT. The CDR3 region is CASKLGYSYEQYF. CDR3 bases: TGTGCCAGCAAGTTAGGGTACTCCTACGAGCAGTACTTC.

This CDR3 reads CASSPKHRTGYYNEQFF. CDR3 nucleotide sequence: TGCGCCAGCAGCCCCAAGCACCGGACAGGCTATTACAATGAGCAGTTCTTC. The chain combines TRBV5-1 with TRBJ2-1; 7 bases align to TRBD1. The CDR3 totals 17 residues. V trimming: 4 bases; J trimming: 4 bases; junction bases outside the gene matches: 14. Per the germline V gene, CDR1 is SGHRS and CDR2 is YFSETQ. The full variable domain, rest sourced from reference TRBV5-1 and TRBJ2-1, is KAGVTQTPRYLIKTRGQQVTLSCSPISGHRSVSWYQQTPGQGLQFLFEYFSETQRNKGNFPGRFSGRQFSNSRSEMNVSTLELGDSALYLCASSPKHRTGYYNEQFFGPGTRLTVL.

The V and J genes are TRBV7-2 and TRBJ2-7; D tentatively fits TRBD1 or TRBD2 (6 bases each). CDR1 SGHTA and CDR2 FQGNSA come from the germline V gene. V lost 7 bases, J lost 4 bases, and 14 bases lay in between. This CDR3 is built from 13 residues. CDR3 DNA: TGTGCCAGCAAACGGGGGCCAAGATACGAGCAGTACTTC. Protein: CASKRGPRYEQYF.

The chain recombines TRBV2 with TRBJ1-5; TRBD1 matches at 10 bases. Per the germline V gene, CDR1 is SNHLY and CDR2 is FYNNEI. V lost 5 bases to trimming and J lost 4 bases; unmatched junction nucleotides: 11. The CDR3 spans 17 residues. The CDR3 DNA sequence: TGTGCCAGCAGTCAGCCCCGGCCGGGACAGGGGAATCAGCCCCAGCATTTT. Protein: CASSQPRPGQGNQPQHF.

V usage is TRBV29-1 and J usage is TRBJ2-7; D assignment may be TRBD1 or TRBD2 (5 bases each). Looked up from germline, CDR1 is SQVTM and CDR2 is ANQGSEA. Trimming took 6 bases from V and 0 from J, leaving 12 bases between them. This CDR3 spans 13 amino acids. The CDR3 region has the DNA TGCAGCGTGGGACGTACTAGCTCCTACGAGCAGTACTTC. Translating it yields CSVGRTSSYEQYF.

This chain connects TRBV7-6 to TRBJ2-3; TRBD1 agrees at 8 bases. CDR3 length: 15 residues. Germline V CDR1 and CDR2: SGHVS, FNYEAQ. The V segment lost 5 bases and the J segment 0 bases; nucleotides outside the gene matches: 4. CDR3 amino acids: CASSMTGDSTDTQYF. As DNA, the CDR3 is TGTGCCAGCAGCATGACAGGGGACAGCACAGATACGCAGTATTTT. Drawing the rest from reference TRBV7-6 and TRBJ2-3, the complete variable domain is GAGVSQSPRYKVTKRGQDVALRCDPISGHVSLYWYRQALGQGPEFLTYFNYEAQQDKSGLPNDRFSAERPEGSISTLTIQRTEQRDSAMYRCASSMTGDSTDTQYFGPGTRLTVL.

This chain joins TRBV11-2 and TRBJ1-1; TRBD1 matches 7 bases. The CDR3 loop spans 13 amino acids. In germline, CDR1 is SGHAT, CDR2 FQNNGV. V lost 3 bases, J lost 6 bases, and 4 bases stayed unmatched. The CDR3 region is CASSFTGAAEAFF. CDR3 in DNA: TGTGCCAGCAGCTTCACAGGGGCCGCTGAAGCTTTCTTT.

The V gene is TRBV7-9, the J gene TRBJ2-3; D is perhaps TRBD2 (6 bases). Trimming stripped 2 bases from V and 3 bases from J, with 12 bases between. CDR3 length: 15 residues. Germline V CDR1 and CDR2: SEHNR, FQNEAQ (reference sequence). The CDR3 sequence: CASSLRDFSTDTQYF. The CDR3 DNA is TGTGCCAGCAGCTTACGGGACTTCAGTACAGATACGCAGTATTTT.

V usage is TRBV6-1 and J usage is TRBJ2-2; no reliable D call. Germline values: CDR1 MNHNS, CDR2 SASEGT. CDR3 length: 12 amino acids. Trimming took 11 bases from V and 0 from J, leaving 7 bases between them. The DNA for the CDR3 is TGTGCCGGCAACGCGAACACCGGGGAGCTGTTTTTT. Translation: CAGNANTGELFF.

V gene TRBV2 combines with J gene TRBJ2-3; D call uncertain. The CDR3 is 14 residues long. The ends were cut back, 0 bases at V and 3 bases at J, with 7 bases in the middle. Germline CDR1 is SNHLY and CDR2 is FYNNEI. CDR3 DNA: TGTGCCAGCAGTGAAGCGTCTAGGACAGATACGCAGTATTTT. This encodes CASSEASRTDTQYF.

The J gene is TRBJ2-2, the V gene TRBV5-1, with 7 bases lining up with TRBD1. Germline lookup yields CDR1 SGHRS and CDR2 YFSETQ. V dropped 0 bases and J dropped 5; count of bases not matched to a gene: 4. This CDR3 is 15 amino acids long. CDR3 region: CASSLGDRYTGELFF. The CDR3 DNA follows: TGCGCCAGCAGCTTGGGGGACAGATATACCGGGGAGCTGTTTTTT.

In this sample, this clone turned up a few times. The chain joins TRBV29-1 to TRBJ1-3; D remains ambiguous. The CDR3 is made up of 11 amino acids. CDR1 and CDR2 (germline): SQVTM, ANQGSEA. The V and J ends lost 5 bases and 4 bases respectively, with 6 bases between them. CDR3 loop: CSVSGGNTIYF. In DNA form, the CDR3 reads TGCAGCGTTTCGGGAGGAAACACCATATATTTT.

This clone was seen a handful of times. This CDR3 is CASSPTGAWNTEAFF. The CDR3 bases are TGTGCCAGCTCACCAACGGGCGCCTGGAACACTGAAGCTTTCTTT. The genes are TRBV18 and TRBJ1-1; D gene ambiguous. CDR1 is KGHSH and CDR2 is LQKENI in the germline V gene. Trimming took off 2 bases at V and 1 base at J, with 11 bases between the two ends. This CDR3 is built from 15 residues.

The rearrangement joins TRBV9 to TRBJ1-5, with 8 bases matching TRBD1. CDR1 is SGDLS, CDR2 YYNGEE, per germline. V was clipped by 3 bases and J by 6 bases; unmatched bases: 5. CDR3 length equals 14 residues. The CDR3 is CASSAGQGPQPQHF. The CDR3 DNA sequence: TGTGCCAGCAGCGCCGGACAGGGACCTCAGCCCCAGCATTTT.

This clone appeared a single time. The V call is TRBV6-5, the J call TRBJ1-5; 9 bases line up with TRBD1. The length of the CDR3 is 16 residues. Germline CDR1 and CDR2: MNHEY and SVGAGI. V dropped 4 bases and J dropped 7; count of bases not matched to a gene: 11. CDR3 bases: TGTGCCAGCAGTTTTGGTACAGGGGGCGCCGGACAGCCCCAGCATTTT. It yields the protein CASSFGTGGAGQPQHF.

This chain joins TRBV6-1 and TRBJ1-5; no definite D call. Trimming took off 6 bases at V and 10 bases at J, with 16 bases between the two ends. CDR3 length equals 13 residues. Per the germline V gene, CDR1 is MNHNS and CDR2 is SASEGT. CDR3 sequence (DNA): TGTGCCAGCAGAACAGACCTAGTCTCCCCCCAGCATTTT. Its translation is CASRTDLVSPQHF.

The V call is TRBV19, the J call TRBJ1-1; 8 nucleotides align to TRBD1. CDR1 and CDR2 (germline): LNHDA, SQIVND (reference sequence). V trimming: 1 base; J trimming: 9 bases; junction bases outside the gene matches: 7. CDR3 size: 14 residues. CDR3 in amino acids: CASSIAPDRVQAFF. CDR3 DNA: TGTGCCAGTAGTATAGCCCCGGACAGGGTACAAGCTTTCTTT.

This chain joins TRBV19 and TRBJ1-2; no clear D. CDR1 LNHDA and CDR2 SQIVND come from the germline V gene (reference sequence). This CDR3 is 14 amino acids long. The V gene lost 4 bases and the J gene lost 5 bases, with 14 bases spanning the gap. Written as DNA, the CDR3 is TGTGCCAGTAGTAGACGGGCGGAGTATTATGGCTACACCTTC. It encodes CASSRRAEYYGYTF.

V gene TRBV18 combines with J gene TRBJ2-3; D remains ambiguous. The V gene's germline CDR1 is KGHSH and CDR2 LQKENI. V lost 3 bases and J 0 bases, leaving 16 bases between the germline ends. The CDR3 loop spans 17 amino acids. The CDR3 sequence is CASSPQTTKSSTDTQYF. In nucleotides, the CDR3 is TGTGCCAGCTCACCTCAAACTACCAAGTCTAGCACAGATACGCAGTATTTT.

CDR3 region: CASSMRGAGQETQYF. The DNA of the CDR3 is TGCGCCAGCAGCATGAGGGGCGCGGGACAAGAGACCCAGTACTTC. This chain joins TRBV5-1 and TRBJ2-5; a weak D match, TRBD2 (6 bases). This CDR3 is built from 15 residues. CDR1 SGHRS and CDR2 YFSETQ come from the germline V gene. Trimming took off 4 bases at V and 2 bases at J, with 15 bases between the two ends.

This rearrangement joins TRBV7-2 to TRBJ2-5, with 7 bases identical to TRBD1. The CDR3 consists of 13 residues. Germline V gene lookup returns CDR1 SGHTA and CDR2 FQGNSA. V lost 1 base and J lost 5; bases outside the gene matches: 1. The CDR3: CASSLVGGETQYF. CDR3 DNA: TGTGCCAGCAGCTTAGTAGGGGGCGAGACCCAGTACTTC. Combining the CDR3 with reference TRBV7-2 and TRBJ2-5 gives the whole variable domain GAGVSQSPSNKVTEKGKDVELRCDPISGHTALYWYRQSLGQGLEFLIYFQGNSAPDKSGLPSDRFSAERTGGSVSTLTIQRTQQEDSAVYLCASSLVGGETQYFGPGTRLLVL.